This TCR beta chain was obtained from a study of glioma-infiltrating T cells after dendritic cell vaccination. Study-wide background: The vaccine used monocyte-derived dendritic cells pulsed overnight with autologous tumor lysate.

The germline gives CDR1 SEHNR, CDR2 FQNEAQ (reference sequence). V lost 2 bases, J lost 15 bases, and 13 bases lay in between. The CDR3 has 12 amino acids. Profiled with immunoSEQ multiplex PCR; TCRdb holds only in-frame clones, not every one. Here the sample spans 99,000 or so clones, 75% to 90% being singletons. The time point is: after dendritic cell vaccination, including at tumor progression/relapse. The sample here was blood, taken after dendritic cell vaccination. The V and J genes are TRBV7-9 and TRBJ1-4; D is ambiguous. The receptor was isolated from a human donor with glioblastoma. CDR3 loop: CASSLNSGLVFF. CDR3 nucleotide sequence: TGTGCCAGCAGCTTAAATTCAGGACTAGTGTTTTTT.